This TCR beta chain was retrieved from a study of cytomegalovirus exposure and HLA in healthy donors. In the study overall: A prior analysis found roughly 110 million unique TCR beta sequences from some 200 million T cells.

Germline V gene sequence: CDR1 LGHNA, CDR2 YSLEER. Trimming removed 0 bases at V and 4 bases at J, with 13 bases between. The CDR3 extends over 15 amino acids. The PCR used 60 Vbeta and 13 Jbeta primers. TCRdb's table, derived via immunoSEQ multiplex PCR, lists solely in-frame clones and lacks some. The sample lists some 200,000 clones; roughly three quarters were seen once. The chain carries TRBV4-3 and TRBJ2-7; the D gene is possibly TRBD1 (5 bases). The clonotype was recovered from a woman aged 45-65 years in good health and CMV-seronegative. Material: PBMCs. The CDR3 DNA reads TGCGCCAGCAGCCAAGACCGTTTAGGGGCATACGAGCAGTACTTC. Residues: CASSQDRLGAYEQYF.